The 16 T cell receptor beta chains reported below all come from one sample, sequenced in a study of graft-versus-host responses after intestinal transplantation. TCRdb keeps only in-frame clones here, not all; method: immunoSEQ multiplex PCR. The table includes roughly 110,000 clones, just over 90% detected once. The antigens these receptors bind are not known. The sample in question was unstimulated CD4+ T cells sorted from spleen or lymph node cells, obtained before transplant. All receptors derive from a human donor who was the organ donor for an intestinal transplant.

This clone was observed once. V is TRBV2 and J is TRBJ2-3; D is tentatively TRBD1 or TRBD2 (5 bases each). Looked up from germline, CDR1 is SNHLY and CDR2 is FYNNEI. Deletions cut 3 bases from V and 8 bases from J, with 12 bases between. The CDR3 loop spans 13 amino acids. In DNA form, the CDR3 reads TGTGCCAGCAGTGATGCAGGTGGGGGTACGCAGTATTTT. This codes for CASSDAGGGTQYF.

This chain connects TRBV29-1 to TRBJ2-5; possibly TRBD2 for D (5 bases). Between the trimmed V and J ends, which lost 4 bases and 5 bases, there was a span of 11 bases. The CDR3 totals 12 residues. Looked up from germline, CDR1 is SQVTM and CDR2 is ANQGSEA. The CDR3 nucleotides are TGCAGCGTTGCGGGAACCGACGAGACCCAGTACTTC. Translating it yields CSVAGTDETQYF.

The chain is built from TRBV27 and TRBJ2-2, with TRBD1 matching over 10 bases. The V gene end was trimmed by 6 bases and the J gene end by 6 bases; junction bases not matched to a gene: 4. Germline V gene lookup returns CDR1 MNHEY and CDR2 SMNVEV (reference sequence). CDR3 length: 14 amino acids. This chain's CDR3 is CASSQTGGAGELFF. As DNA, the CDR3 is TGTGCCAGCAGCCAGACAGGGGGCGCCGGGGAGCTGTTTTTT.

The chain carries TRBV7-9 and TRBJ1-1, with D possibly being TRBD1 (5 bases). The CDR3 totals 14 residues. CDR1 is SEHNR and CDR2 is FQNEAQ in the germline V gene (reference sequence). The V end lost 2 bases, the J end lost 1 base, and 8 bases lay between the germline ends. CDR3 DNA sequence: TGTGCCAGCAGCTTAAGGGGTGCGAACACTGAAGCTTTCTTT. Translated: CASSLRGANTEAFF.

The chain uses TRBV5-1 and TRBJ2-5; perhaps TRBD1 as D (6 bases). Germline V gene data show CDR1 as SGHRS and CDR2 as YFSETQ. V lost 4 bases, J lost 5 bases, and 15 bases lay in between. The CDR3 spans 14 residues. CDR3 residues: CASSEQGIRETQYF. CDR3 DNA sequence: TGCGCCAGCAGCGAACAGGGTATAAGGGAGACCCAGTACTTC.

This chain uses TRBV9 with TRBJ2-7, with D possibly TRBD2 on 5 matching bases. Germline loops: CDR1 SGDLS, CDR2 YYNGEE. This CDR3 contains 13 residues. Trimming left V 4 bases short and J 5 bases short, with 13 bases between. The CDR3 DNA follows: TGTGCCAGCAGCACGGCCGGGGTGGACGAGCAGTACTTC. This translates into CASSTAGVDEQYF.

The chain has TRBV7-9 and TRBJ2-7; 9 nucleotides line up with TRBD1. The V gene's germline CDR1 is SEHNR and CDR2 FQNEAQ (reference sequence). V dropped 3 bases and J dropped 4; count of bases not matched to a gene: 19. The CDR3 spans 19 residues. This chain's CDR3 is CASSFIPGTGRAQEYEQYF. The DNA for the CDR3 is TGTGCCAGCAGCTTCATACCAGGGACAGGGCGAGCCCAGGAGTACGAGCAGTACTTC.

The CDR3 DNA reads TGTGCCAGCAGCAAGGAGGGGTTCTCCTACGAGCAGTACTTC. Amino acids: CASSKEGFSYEQYF. The rearrangement uses TRBV7-9 and TRBJ2-7; TRBD2 might be the D (6 bases). Trimming took 5 bases from V and 0 from J, leaving 11 bases between them. The germline V gene encodes CDR1 SEHNR and CDR2 FQNEAQ (reference sequence). This CDR3 is 14 amino acids long. Variable domain in full (rest from reference TRBV7-9 and TRBJ2-7): DTGVSQNPRHKITKRGQNVTFRCDPISEHNRLYWYRQTLGQGPEFLTYFQNEAQLEKSRLLSDRFSAERPKGSFSTLEIQRTEQGDSAMYLCASSKEGFSYEQYFGPGTRLTVT.

The CDR3 sequence is CASSRQGTDTQYF. Here the CDR3 DNA reads TGTGCCAGCTCTCGACAGGGGACAGATACGCAGTATTTT. This sequence joins TRBV6-5 and TRBJ2-3; 8 bases map to TRBD1. With 8 bases clipped from V and 3 bases from J, the junction kept 4 bases outside the gene matches. CDR1 MNHEY and CDR2 SVGAGI come from the germline V gene. This CDR3 region has 13 residues.

The J gene is TRBJ2-2, the V gene TRBV28; 8 bases agree with TRBD1. The junction had 9 bases not matched to a gene; V was cut back by 5 bases and J by 4 bases. The CDR3 runs to 16 residues. Germline V lookup: CDR1 MDHEN, CDR2 SYDVKM. Written as DNA, the CDR3 is TGTGCCAGCAGTCCTCGGGACAGGCAGACCACCGGGGAGCTGTTTTTT. It yields the protein CASSPRDRQTTGELFF.

The gene calls are TRBV28 and TRBJ1-2; tentative D call: TRBD1 (6 bases). The germline V gene encodes CDR1 MDHEN and CDR2 SYDVKM. The CDR3 runs 13 residues. V lost 7 bases to trimming and J lost 4 bases, with 13 bases between them. CDR3 coding DNA: TGTGCCAGCACCCGGACAGCCTTCTATGGCTACACCTTC. Translating gives CASTRTAFYGYTF.

The chain has TRBV19 and TRBJ2-3; possibly TRBD2 for D (6 bases). V gave up 5 bases and J gave up 6 bases, with 12 bases separating them. Per germline, CDR1 LNHDA and CDR2 SQIVND (reference sequence). The CDR3 runs 13 residues. CDR3 loop: CASSGRRLDTQYF. CDR3 DNA sequence: TGTGCCAGTAGTGGGAGGAGGTTGGATACGCAGTATTTT.

This chain uses TRBV28 with TRBJ2-5, with 9 bases matching TRBD1. The CDR3 runs to 15 residues. V lost 2 bases, J lost 0 bases, and 1 base stayed unmatched. CDR1 and CDR2 (germline): MDHEN, SYDVKM. This CDR3 reads CASSLGTGYQETQYF. CDR3 DNA sequence: TGTGCCAGCAGTTTAGGGACAGGGTACCAAGAGACCCAGTACTTC.

This chain links TRBV6-5 with TRBJ2-1; 7 positions agree with TRBD1. Germline CDR1 MNHEY, CDR2 SVGAGI. The CDR3 covers 15 residues. Losses at the gene ends were 6 bases for V and 4 bases for J; bases not matched to a gene: 9. The CDR3 sequence is CASSPDRDIYNEQFF. CDR3 in DNA: TGTGCCAGCAGCCCAGACAGGGACATTTACAATGAGCAGTTCTTC.

This clone occurred once. The chain employs TRBV27 and TRBJ2-3; D is possibly TRBD1 (6 bases). The CDR3 is 15 amino acids. Germline V gene sequence: CDR1 MNHEY, CDR2 SMNVEV (reference sequence). V was clipped by 1 base and J by 5 bases, with 13 bases between them. CDR3 bases: TGTGCCAGCAGTTTATTTGGGGGCGTGGGAGATACGCAGTATTTT. This gives the protein CASSLFGGVGDTQYF.

This clone has just one count. This rearrangement joins TRBV4-1 to TRBJ2-3, with 9 bases aligning to TRBD2. V trimming: 0 bases; J trimming: 6 bases; junction bases outside the gene matches: 16. The CDR3 contains 19 residues. Germline V gene sequence: CDR1 MGHRA, CDR2 YSYEKL. The CDR3, as DNA: TGCGCCAGCAGCCAAGATCCTCTAGCGGGAAGGGGGCATCTCGATACGCAGTATTTT. This translates into CASSQDPLAGRGHLDTQYF.